Listed below are T cell receptor beta chains from one sample, sequenced in a study of T-cell memory formation after mild COVID-19. Using its own MiXCR run on the 5' RACE reads, TCRdb lists one record per CDR3 protein. The table shows roughly 300,000 distinct CDR3 sequences, with roughly 8% occurring only once. Input material: PBMCs or a T cell subset sorted from them (not recorded which). The receptors here all came from a man between 18 and 29 years old who had mild COVID-19 (a few samples of this study predate the infection). Cell type and time point are not known. CDR3s include the opening cysteine and the closing phenylalanine or tryptophan. The order of the fields is V gene, clone size, D gene, J gene, CDR3 protein, CDR3 DNA. The D gene is left open where the match is weak. Clone size is given for some rows only: seen once, a few or many times, or a class if the clone is expanded.

TRBV7-9	many	TRBD1	TRBJ2-2	CASSSPGQRTGELFF	TGTGCCAGCAGCTCACCGGGACAGAGAACGGGGGAGCTGTTTTTT
TRBV20-1	NA	TRBD1	TRBJ1-3	CSARSSTGASGNTIYF	TGCAGTGCTAGATCGAGTACAGGGGCCTCTGGAAACACCATATATTTT
TRBV7-9	few	NA	TRBJ1-5	CASSPRDGDPQHF	TGTGCCAGCAGCCCCCGGGACGGGGACCCCCAGCATTTT
TRBV24-1	NA	TRBD2	TRBJ2-3	CATSDPGTRGDTQYF	TGTGCCACCAGTGATCCCGGGACTAGGGGGGATACGCAGTATTTT
TRBV2	NA	NA	TRBJ2-7	CASSPRGSYEQYF	TGTGCCAGCAGTCCCAGGGGATCCTACGAGCAGTACTTC
TRBV6-6	few	TRBD1	TRBJ1-1	CASSYRQGAGAEAFF	TGTGCCAGCAGTTACAGACAGGGGGCGGGCGCTGAAGCTTTCTTT
TRBV30	NA	NA	TRBJ2-3	CAWSTLTMTLGVIGTQYF	TGTGCCTGGAGTACCCTAACTATGACTTTAGGGGTGATAGGTACGCAGTATTTT
TRBV5-1	few	TRBD1	TRBJ1-1	CASSWYRGRLNTEAFF	TGCGCCAGCAGCTGGTACAGGGGGCGGTTGAACACTGAAGCTTTCTTT
TRBV6-6	few	NA	TRBJ1-5	CASTNVGGSNQPQHF	TGTGCCAGCACCAACGTCGGGGGTAGCAATCAGCCCCAGCATTTT
TRBV4-3	many	TRBD2	TRBJ2-5	CASSLRAGGLVETQYF	TGCGCCAGCAGCCTTAGAGCGGGGGGGCTCGTAGAGACCCAGTACTTC
TRBV29-1	many	NA	TRBJ1-1	CSVDYGSTEAFF	TGCAGCGTTGACTACGGGAGCACTGAAGCTTTCTTT
TRBV7-3	NA	NA	TRBJ2-2	CASSSSRLELFF	TGTGCCAGCAGCTCCTCCCGCCTGGAGCTGTTTTTT
TRBV30	NA	NA	TRBJ1-5	CAWSHSSNQPQHF	TGTGCCTGGAGTCACAGTAGCAATCAGCCCCAGCATTTT
TRBV20-1	many	TRBD2	TRBJ2-1	CSANGGGLEHEQFF	TGCAGTGCGAACGGGGGGGGCCTGGAGCATGAGCAGTTCTTC
TRBV3-1	few	NA	TRBJ1-2	CASSQGGRPSGYTF	TGTGCCAGCAGCCAGGGCGGCAGACCGTCGGGCTACACCTTC
TRBV6-7	few	NA	TRBJ1-1	CASGQTGNTEAFF	TGTGCCAGCGGACAGACGGGGAACACTGAAGCTTTCTTT
TRBV6-5	NA	TRBD1	TRBJ1-5	CASRPTGGYSQPQHF	TGTGCCAGCAGACCGACAGGGGGGTATAGTCAGCCCCAGCATTTT
TRBV7-9	NA	NA	TRBJ1-3	CASSLGRGGSGNTIYF	TGTGCCAGCAGCTTGGGCAGGGGCGGCTCTGGAAACACCATATATTTT
TRBV10-3	NA	TRBD1	TRBJ2-5	CAISPGDRGGKETQYF	TGTGCCATCAGTCCGGGGGACAGGGGAGGAAAAGAGACCCAGTACTTC
TRBV15	NA	NA	TRBJ1-6	CATSRESSYNSPLHF	TGTGCCACCAGCAGGGAGAGCTCCTATAATTCACCCCTCCACTTT
TRBV5-1	many	NA	TRBJ2-2	CASKLDVANTGELFF	TGCGCCAGCAAGCTTGACGTCGCGAACACCGGGGAGCTGTTTTTT
TRBV20-1	many	TRBD2	TRBJ2-1	CSASRELAFSVEQFF	TGCAGTGCTAGTCGCGAACTAGCGTTTTCCGTTGAGCAGTTCTTC
TRBV29-1	few	NA	TRBJ2-1	CSVETGNLFSSYNEQFF	TGCAGCGTAGAAACAGGGAACCTTTTTAGCTCCTACAATGAGCAGTTCTTC
TRBV5-6	NA	NA	TRBJ1-1	CASSLGMGLNTEAFF	TGTGCCAGCAGCTTAGGTATGGGCCTGAACACTGAAGCTTTCTTT
TRBV27	NA	NA	TRBJ2-2	CASSSSPTGELFF	TGTGCCAGCAGTTCCAGCCCCACCGGGGAGCTGTTTTTT
TRBV6-5	NA	TRBD1	TRBJ2-1	CATRTGREQFF	TGTGCCACCAGGACAGGGCGTGAGCAGTTCTTC
TRBV23-1	NA	TRBD1	TRBJ2-1	CASIPDRRHEQFF	TGCGCCAGCATCCCGGACAGGAGACATGAGCAGTTCTTC
TRBV24-1	few	NA	TRBJ1-5	CATSEGGHNQPQHF	TGTGCCACCAGTGAAGGGGGTCACAATCAGCCCCAGCATTTT
TRBV7-3	few	TRBD1	TRBJ2-7	CASSLTGQGRGEQYF	TGTGCCAGCAGCTTAACCGGACAGGGACGAGGCGAGCAGTACTTC
TRBV15	few	NA	TRBJ1-2	CATSRVEFAPGYTF	TGTGCCACCAGCAGAGTGGAATTCGCCCCGGGCTACACCTTC
TRBV4-3	NA	NA	TRBJ1-5	CASSPRPGSQPEPQHF	TGCGCCAGCAGCCCCCGGCCCGGGAGCCAGCCGGAGCCCCAGCATTTT
TRBV7-2	NA	NA	TRBJ2-3	CASSLVPAGHSSWFTDTQYF	TGTGCCAGCAGCTTAGTCCCTGCGGGACACTCGAGCTGGTTCACAGATACGCAGTATTTT
TRBV7-3	NA	TRBD2	TRBJ2-1	CASSLGASGAQREQFF	TGTGCCAGCAGCTTAGGGGCTAGCGGGGCCCAAAGGGAACAGTTCTTC
TRBV6-1	few	NA	TRBJ1-1	CASSDKRKNTEAFF	TGTGCCAGCAGTGATAAACGAAAGAACACTGAAGCTTTCTTT
TRBV20-1	many	TRBD2	TRBJ2-5	CSASPSGGYQETQYF	TGCAGTGCTTCGCCTAGCGGGGGGTACCAAGAGACCCAGTACTTC